This T cell receptor (beta chain) was found in a study of shared clonotypes between healthy human individuals. V lost 2 bases, J lost 1 base, and 4 bases stayed unmatched. The CDR3 is made up of 15 amino acids. Germline V gene lookup returns CDR1 SGHRS and CDR2 YFSETQ. TCRdb's copy holds only in-frame clones and misses some; the assay was immunoSEQ multiplex PCR. Of more than 2,000,000 clones listed, approximately 92% are singletons. Notes on this clone: Antigen: not known.

Study-level findings and limits: Expectations were that clonotype sharing among donors would be affected by sequencing depth.

The sequence was obtained from a man between 18 and 35 years old in good health. Sequenced: naive CD4+ T cells sorted from blood. The subset denotes: CD45RA+ positively selected. The chain combines TRBV5-1 with TRBJ2-7, with 9 bases matching TRBD1. The CDR3 region is CASSFLQGASYEQYF. DNA of the CDR3: TGCGCCAGCAGCTTTTTACAGGGGGCGTCCTACGAGCAGTACTTC.